The sequence of this T cell receptor (beta chain) was determined in a study of T cell responses to AZD1222 COVID-19 vaccine. Broader study findings: Clonal diversity was possibly underestimated, and white British individuals and females predominated among donors. A rise in Spike-specific TCR breadth and depth followed two AZD1222 doses. Regions 160-218 and 743-854 dominated among vaccine-associated CD4 TCRs spanning spike.

This clone was seen just once. Its target is not known. TCRdb's copy holds only in-frame clones and misses some; the assay was immunoSEQ multiplex PCR. The sample consists of approximately 30,000 clones, about nine tenths of them appearing once. Researchers grouped second doses given at about 4 or about 12 weeks into one pool. Germline-derived CDR1 and CDR2 are SGHAT and FQNNGV. The CDR3 loop spans 14 amino acids. V shed 1 base and J shed 10 bases, with 15 bases lying between them. The chain links TRBV11-2 to TRBJ2-3; D is ambiguous. This sequence originates from an adult who received the AZD1222 COVID-19 vaccine. The sequences come from peripheral blood, collected 28 days after the second AZD1222 dose. In DNA form, the CDR3 reads TGTGCCAGCAGCTTAGGGTTTGCCCACGAGGCGCAGTATTTT. As protein: CASSLGFAHEAQYF.